A selection of T cell receptor beta chains follows, all from one sample in a study of T cell repertoires in cytomegalovirus infection. Via MiXCR, TCRdb re-called the reads, giving one row per CDR3 protein. Of 250,000 to 300,000 distinct CDR3 sequences detected, around 8.7% appear once; the ten largest clones hold about 15%. The material sequenced was PBMCs. The receptors shown here come from a human donor in good health (CMV status not recorded). Some clones in this sample may be carry-over from other donors' samples. Each CDR3 is given with its conserved first and last residue. The D gene is left open where the match is weak. Part of the rows lack a size; the others show once, few, many or a class for expanded clones.

CDR3 DNA: TGTGCCAGCAGCTTAGTAAGGGGGAGCAATGAGCAGTTCTTC; CDR3 protein: CASSLVRGSNEQFF; clone size: many; J gene: TRBJ2-1; V gene: TRBV11-3; D gene: -
CDR3 DNA: TGTGCCAGCAGCCAAGAGGTCAACAGGGTGTATGGCTACACCTTC; CDR3 protein: CASSQEVNRVYGYTF; clone size: -; J gene: TRBJ1-2; V gene: TRBV14; D gene: -
CDR3 DNA: TGTGCCAGCAGCCCCGGGACTACACGCCAGGAGACCCAGTACTTC; CDR3 protein: CASSPGTTRQETQYF; clone size: -; J gene: TRBJ2-5; V gene: TRBV7-2; D gene: TRBD2
CDR3 DNA: TGTGCCAGCAGCCAAAAAGGACTAGCGGAGAGCTCCTACGAGCAGTACTTC; CDR3 protein: CASSQKGLAESSYEQYF; clone size: few; J gene: TRBJ2-7; V gene: TRBV7-8; D gene: TRBD2
CDR3 DNA: TGTGCCAGCAGCTTATCGACAGGGAACACTGAAGCTTTCTTT; CDR3 protein: CASSLSTGNTEAFF; clone size: many; J gene: TRBJ1-1; V gene: TRBV7-2; D gene: -
CDR3 DNA: TGTGCCAGCAGCCCCGTAAGGTTTTACGAGCAGTACTTC; CDR3 protein: CASSPVRFYEQYF; clone size: many; J gene: TRBJ2-7; V gene: TRBV7-2; D gene: -
CDR3 DNA: TGTGCCAGCAGCCGTGGGGAAAAACTTGGAAACACCATATATTTT; CDR3 protein: CASSRGEKLGNTIYF; clone size: many; J gene: TRBJ1-3; V gene: TRBV7-9; D gene: -
CDR3 DNA: TGTGCCAGCAGGCCTGGGGGGACCTCCTACGAGCAGTACTTC; CDR3 protein: CASRPGGTSYEQYF; clone size: many; J gene: TRBJ2-7; V gene: TRBV7-2; D gene: -
CDR3 DNA: TGTGCCACCTACCCATTACGTGAATCCTCCTACGAGCAGTACTTC; CDR3 protein: CATYPLRESSYEQYF; clone size: many; J gene: TRBJ2-7; V gene: TRBV28; D gene: -
CDR3 DNA: TGTGCCAGCAGCACCGGGGCGAACACTGAAGCTTTCTTT; CDR3 protein: CASSTGANTEAFF; clone size: many; J gene: TRBJ1-1; V gene: TRBV7-2; D gene: -
CDR3 DNA: TGTGCCAGCAGCTTAGGGGGGGCAGGGGGCCAAGAGACCCAGTACTTC; CDR3 protein: CASSLGGAGGQETQYF; clone size: many; J gene: TRBJ2-5; V gene: TRBV7-2; D gene: -
CDR3 DNA: TGTGCCACCAGCAGAGATAGTTTATCGAATGAGCAGTTCTTC; CDR3 protein: CATSRDSLSNEQFF; clone size: many; J gene: TRBJ2-1; V gene: TRBV15; D gene: -
CDR3 DNA: TGCGCCAGCAGCCAAGAATCGTCACAGCCGAACACTGAAGCTTTCTTT; CDR3 protein: CASSQESSQPNTEAFF; clone size: many; J gene: TRBJ1-1; V gene: TRBV4-1; D gene: -
CDR3 DNA: TGTGCCAGCAGCCCCGCCGCCGGATATGAGCAGTTCTTC; CDR3 protein: CASSPAAGYEQFF; clone size: -; J gene: TRBJ2-1; V gene: TRBV7-2; D gene: -
CDR3 DNA: TGTGCCAGCAGCATGACAGGCTCTGGGGCCAACGTCCTGACTTTC; CDR3 protein: CASSMTGSGANVLTF; clone size: few; J gene: TRBJ2-6; V gene: TRBV7-2; D gene: -
CDR3 DNA: TGTGCCAGCAGCTTAACAGCGGAGGTCAATGAGCAGTTCTTC; CDR3 protein: CASSLTAEVNEQFF; clone size: many; J gene: TRBJ2-1; V gene: TRBV7-2; D gene: -
CDR3 DNA: TGTGCCAGCAGTCAGGGGGAACAAGCCAAAAACATTCAGTACTTC; CDR3 protein: CASSQGEQAKNIQYF; clone size: many; J gene: TRBJ2-4; V gene: TRBV28; D gene: TRBD1
CDR3 DNA: TGTGCCAGCAGTTACGGGTCGGGTAGCTCTCAGCCCCAGCATTTT; CDR3 protein: CASSYGSGSSQPQHF; clone size: many; J gene: TRBJ1-5; V gene: TRBV6-2/TRBV6-3; D gene: -
CDR3 DNA: TGTGCCAGCAGCTTGACCAGGGGCGAGCAGTTCTTC; CDR3 protein: CASSLTRGEQFF; clone size: many; J gene: TRBJ2-1; V gene: TRBV11-3; D gene: -
CDR3 DNA: TGCGCCAGCAGCGCCGGACACAGAGGCACAGATACGCAGTATTTT; CDR3 protein: CASSAGHRGTDTQYF; clone size: many; J gene: TRBJ2-3; V gene: TRBV4-3; D gene: -
CDR3 DNA: TGTGCCAGCAAAGCCTCCTACAATGAGCAGTTCTTC; CDR3 protein: CASKASYNEQFF; clone size: few; J gene: TRBJ2-1; V gene: TRBV19; D gene: -
CDR3 DNA: TGTGCCAGTAGTAGTCACATCGAGGGGCAAAGAAATCAGCCCCAGCATTTT; CDR3 protein: CASSSHIEGQRNQPQHF; clone size: -; J gene: TRBJ1-5; V gene: TRBV19; D gene: -
CDR3 DNA: TGTGCCAGCCACGGCGGGAGCTCCTACGAGCAGTACTTC; CDR3 protein: CASHGGSSYEQYF; clone size: many; J gene: TRBJ2-7; V gene: TRBV7-2; D gene: TRBD2
CDR3 DNA: TGTGCCAGCAGCACGACAGTTTCACAAGAGACCCAGTACTTC; CDR3 protein: CASSTTVSQETQYF; clone size: many; J gene: TRBJ2-5; V gene: TRBV5-6; D gene: -
CDR3 DNA: TGTGCCAGCAGCTTAGAGTTGGGGCGGAACTACGAGCAGTACTTC; CDR3 protein: CASSLELGRNYEQYF; clone size: many; J gene: TRBJ2-7; V gene: TRBV7-2; D gene: -
CDR3 DNA: TGCGCCAGCAGCTTGGCGCCGGGACAGCTTGGTTCACCCCTCCACTTT; CDR3 protein: CASSLAPGQLGSPLHF; clone size: many; J gene: TRBJ1-6; V gene: TRBV5-1; D gene: TRBD1
CDR3 DNA: TGCAGTGCTCGGCGGGGCCAAGAGACCCAGTACTTC; CDR3 protein: CSARRGQETQYF; clone size: many; J gene: TRBJ2-5; V gene: TRBV20-1; D gene: -
CDR3 DNA: TGTGCCAGCAGCTTAGATCGAGGACAGAACTATGGCTACACCTTC; CDR3 protein: CASSLDRGQNYGYTF; clone size: -; J gene: TRBJ1-2; V gene: TRBV11-2; D gene: -
CDR3 DNA: TGTGCCAGCAGCGCCCGGGACACCTCCTACCTAAGCAATCAGCCCCAGCATTTT; CDR3 protein: CASSARDTSYLSNQPQHF; clone size: many; J gene: TRBJ1-5; V gene: TRBV7-2; D gene: -
CDR3 DNA: TGTGCCAGCAGCGCTCCGGTCAGAGACAATGAGCAGTTCTTC; CDR3 protein: CASSAPVRDNEQFF; clone size: few; J gene: TRBJ2-1; V gene: TRBV9; D gene: -
CDR3 DNA: TGCAGTGCTAGGGACGGCGGGAGGGTCCACGAGCAGTACTTC; CDR3 protein: CSARDGGRVHEQYF; clone size: -; J gene: TRBJ2-7; V gene: TRBV20-1; D gene: TRBD2
CDR3 DNA: TGTGCCAGCAGACGGGACGGGAGCTCCTACGAGCAGTACTTC; CDR3 protein: CASRRDGSSYEQYF; clone size: many; J gene: TRBJ2-7; V gene: TRBV7-9; D gene: -
CDR3 DNA: TGCAGCGTTGAAGGAACTAGCGGGAGGGCCCAAGAGACCCAGTACTTC; CDR3 protein: CSVEGTSGRAQETQYF; clone size: few; J gene: TRBJ2-5; V gene: TRBV29-1; D gene: TRBD2
CDR3 DNA: TGTGCCAGCAGTTTCCTACAGACTGCTTCCTACGAGCAGTACTTC; CDR3 protein: CASSFLQTASYEQYF; clone size: many; J gene: TRBJ2-7; V gene: TRBV6-1; D gene: -
CDR3 DNA: TGCGCCAGCAGCTTCCCGGAACGTGGGGTCAATGAGCAGTTCTTC; CDR3 protein: CASSFPERGVNEQFF; clone size: many; J gene: TRBJ2-1; V gene: TRBV4-1; D gene: -
CDR3 DNA: TGTGCCAGCAGCCCCAAGGGGGGGCAACGTGGCTACACCTTC; CDR3 protein: CASSPKGGQRGYTF; clone size: -; J gene: TRBJ1-2; V gene: TRBV6-1; D gene: -
CDR3 DNA: TGTGCCAGCAGTTCATCTGGGACAGGGAACGCTGGCTACACCTTC; CDR3 protein: CASSSSGTGNAGYTF; clone size: many; J gene: TRBJ1-2; V gene: TRBV7-2; D gene: TRBD1
CDR3 DNA: TGTGCCAGCAGCTTAGTCGGACAGCCGAGCTCCTATAATTCACCCCTCCACTTT; CDR3 protein: CASSLVGQPSSYNSPLHF; clone size: few; J gene: TRBJ1-6; V gene: TRBV7-2; D gene: -
CDR3 DNA: TGCGCCAGCACTAACCCTACTAGCGGAGAGACCCAGTACTTC; CDR3 protein: CASTNPTSGETQYF; clone size: -; J gene: TRBJ2-5; V gene: TRBV5-1; D gene: TRBD2
CDR3 DNA: TGTGCCAGCAGCTTACTCAGCACTGAAGCTTTCTTT; CDR3 protein: CASSLLSTEAFF; clone size: many; J gene: TRBJ1-1; V gene: TRBV7-6; D gene: -
CDR3 DNA: TGCGCCAGCAGCCCGGGCCTAGCGTTGACCGGGGAGCTGTTTTTT; CDR3 protein: CASSPGLALTGELFF; clone size: -; J gene: TRBJ2-2; V gene: TRBV4-1; D gene: -
CDR3 DNA: TGTGCCAGCAGCTCCCCTGGGACTCGGGCGGATACGCAGTATTTT; CDR3 protein: CASSSPGTRADTQYF; clone size: few; J gene: TRBJ2-3; V gene: TRBV7-9; D gene: -
CDR3 DNA: TGTGCCAGCAGTTCCCTTGACGGGTACGACGACGAGCAGTACTTC; CDR3 protein: CASSSLDGYDDEQYF; clone size: many; J gene: TRBJ2-7; V gene: TRBV14; D gene: -
CDR3 DNA: TGTGCCAGCAGCTTAGTGCGGGGTGGGGAGTATTTT; CDR3 protein: CASSLVRGGEYF; clone size: many; J gene: TRBJ2-3; V gene: TRBV7-2; D gene: -
CDR3 DNA: TGTGCCAGCAGCTTAGAAGTCGGTCCCCCCTACAATGAGCAGTTCTTC; CDR3 protein: CASSLEVGPPYNEQFF; clone size: many; J gene: TRBJ2-1; V gene: TRBV7-2; D gene: -
CDR3 DNA: TGTGCCAGTAGTATGGTAGCGGGTGATTACCAAGAGACCCAGTACTTC; CDR3 protein: CASSMVAGDYQETQYF; clone size: many; J gene: TRBJ2-5; V gene: TRBV19; D gene: TRBD2
CDR3 DNA: TGTGCCAGCTCAACGACGAAACAGGGTCGAGACTACGAGCAGTACTTC; CDR3 protein: CASSTTKQGRDYEQYF; clone size: -; J gene: TRBJ2-7; V gene: TRBV18; D gene: -
CDR3 DNA: TGTGCCAGCAGCTTTCTACTAGCGGGCACAGATACGCAGTATTTT; CDR3 protein: CASSFLLAGTDTQYF; clone size: many; J gene: TRBJ2-3; V gene: TRBV5-5; D gene: TRBD2
CDR3 DNA: TGCAGTGCTAGTAGGACAGAGGAGCAGTTCTTC; CDR3 protein: CSASRTEEQFF; clone size: many; J gene: TRBJ2-1; V gene: TRBV20-1; D gene: -
CDR3 DNA: TGTGCCAGTACCACCAGGTATGGCTACACCTTC; CDR3 protein: CASTTRYGYTF; clone size: many; J gene: TRBJ1-2; V gene: TRBV19; D gene: -
CDR3 DNA: TGTGCCAGCAGCACCCGGAGGGGGGGGGGCCAGCCCCAGCATTTT; CDR3 protein: CASSTRRGGGQPQHF; clone size: few; J gene: TRBJ1-5; V gene: TRBV7-8; D gene: -
CDR3 DNA: TGTGCCAGCAGCCCAGACGTCCCTAACTATGGCTACACCTTC; CDR3 protein: CASSPDVPNYGYTF; clone size: many; J gene: TRBJ1-2; V gene: TRBV7-2; D gene: -
CDR3 DNA: TGTGCCAGCAGCCTTGAAGCGCTCAGGAACACTGAAGCTTTCTTT; CDR3 protein: CASSLEALRNTEAFF; clone size: many; J gene: TRBJ1-1; V gene: TRBV12-3/TRBV12-4; D gene: -
CDR3 DNA: TGTGCCAGCAGCCTGGCAGAGACTGCCTCCTACGAGCAGTACTTC; CDR3 protein: CASSLAETASYEQYF; clone size: many; J gene: TRBJ2-7; V gene: TRBV7-8; D gene: -
CDR3 DNA: TGTGCCTGGGAACGGGGGGGAAGCTCCTACAATGAGCAGTTCTTC; CDR3 protein: CAWERGGSSYNEQFF; clone size: -; J gene: TRBJ2-1; V gene: TRBV30; D gene: TRBD2
CDR3 DNA: TGTGCCAGCAGCTCCCTCGGACAGGGGAGAGGAGATACGCAGTATTTT; CDR3 protein: CASSSLGQGRGDTQYF; clone size: many; J gene: TRBJ2-3; V gene: TRBV11-2; D gene: TRBD1
CDR3 DNA: TGTGCCAGCGGGGCCACGGGGACCGGTGCCTACAATGAGCAGTTCTTC; CDR3 protein: CASGATGTGAYNEQFF; clone size: -; J gene: TRBJ2-1; V gene: TRBV28; D gene: -
CDR3 DNA: TGTGCCAGCAACGACAGGGGGCGGGTAAATGAGCAGTTCTTC; CDR3 protein: CASNDRGRVNEQFF; clone size: -; J gene: TRBJ2-1; V gene: TRBV12-3/TRBV12-4; D gene: TRBD1